Below, one T cell receptor beta chain is given with its context. Its antigen is unknown. The data are from a study of T cell responses to AZD1222 COVID-19 vaccine. Overall study results and limits: Baseline seropositivity occurred in only a handful of AZD1222 recipients.

The study pooled second doses at about 4 or about 12 weeks. Looked up from germline, CDR1 is SGHVS and CDR2 is FNYEAQ. CDR3 length: 13 amino acids. V shed 5 bases, J shed 4 bases, and the junction held 2 bases outside the gene matches. Here immunoSEQ multiplex PCR was the method, and the copy in TCRdb shows in-frame clones only, minus some. The profile shows nearly 35,000 clones, approximately 78% of them singletons. The chain carries TRBV7-6 and TRBJ2-3; 8 positions agree with TRBD2. The source was peripheral blood, collected 28 days after the second AZD1222 dose. This receptor was identified in an adult who received the AZD1222 COVID-19 vaccine. This CDR3 is CASSTRGADTQYF. For the CDR3, the DNA is TGTGCCAGCAGCACGCGGGGGGCAGATACGCAGTATTTT. The variable domain in full, completed from reference TRBV7-6 and TRBJ2-3, reads GAGVSQSPRYKVTKRGQDVALRCDPISGHVSLYWYRQALGQGPEFLTYFNYEAQQDKSGLPNDRFSAERPEGSISTLTIQRTEQRDSAMYRCASSTRGADTQYFGPGTRLTVL.